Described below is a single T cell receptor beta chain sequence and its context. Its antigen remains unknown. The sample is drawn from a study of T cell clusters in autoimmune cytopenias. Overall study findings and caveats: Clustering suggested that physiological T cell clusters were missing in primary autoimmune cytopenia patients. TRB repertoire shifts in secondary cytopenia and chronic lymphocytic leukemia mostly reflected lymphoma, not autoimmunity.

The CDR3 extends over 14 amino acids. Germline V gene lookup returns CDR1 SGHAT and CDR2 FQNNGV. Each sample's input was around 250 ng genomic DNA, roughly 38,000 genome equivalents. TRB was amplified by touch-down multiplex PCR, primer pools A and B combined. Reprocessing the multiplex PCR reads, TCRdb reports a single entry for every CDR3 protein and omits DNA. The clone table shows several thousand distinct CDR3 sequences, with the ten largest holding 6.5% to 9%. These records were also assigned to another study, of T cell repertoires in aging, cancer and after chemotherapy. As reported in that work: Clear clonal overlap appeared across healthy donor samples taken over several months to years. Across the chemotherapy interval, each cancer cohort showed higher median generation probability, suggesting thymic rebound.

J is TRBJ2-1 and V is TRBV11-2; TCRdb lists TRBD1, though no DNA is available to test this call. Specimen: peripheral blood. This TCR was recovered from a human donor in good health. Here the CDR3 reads CASRPSLSVNEQFF. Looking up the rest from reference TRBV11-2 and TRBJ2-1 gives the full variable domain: EAGVAQSPRYKIIEKRQSVAFWCNPISGHATLYWYQQILGQGPKLLIQFQNNGVVDDSQLPKDRFSAERLKGVDSTLKIQPAKLEDSAVYLCASRPSLSVNEQFFGPGTRLTVL.